This T cell receptor (beta chain) is from a study of T-cell memory formation after mild COVID-19 listed by TCRdb under 2021. For the study in its entirety: TCR sequence clusters from the two donors were found to be largely donor specific. In two donors, T-cell clones that expanded and contracted after mild COVID-19 were followed by sequencing TCRalpha and TCRbeta repertoires longitudinally. The cohort was made up of two young adult volunteers, one female and one male, who were previously healthy.

Broad study findings and their caveats: The study covered only a couple of mild cases, and larger cohorts including severe cases with pre-infection samples were considered necessary. Some responding clones were detected in pre-infection memory, which suggested that pre-existing cross-reactive memory T cells had joined the SARS-CoV-2 response. Clones contracting from day 15 to 85 had balanced CD4/CD8 phenotypes, while a second wave expanding from day 15 to 37 was biased towards CD4+. Whether the second-wave clones peaking on day 37 were SARS-CoV-2 specific was not confirmed. Contracting CD4+ clones turned up mainly in the CM and EM memory subsets, whereas EMRA was where CD8+ clones were enriched.

This clonotype was counted many times. What antigen it recognizes has not been identified. No much larger clone is present one base from it, and per-base qualities are unavailable. V and J are trimmed by 8 bases and 5 bases, and the gene matches miss 10 bases of the junction. The CDR3 goes from the cysteine to the phenylalanine over 14 residues. CDR3 DNA is the only sequence kept; it has 42 bases, read in frame from the first base. Sequencing was carried out with an Illumina NovaSeq 6000. cDNA libraries for TCRalpha and TCRbeta were prepared by 5'RACE using constant-segment primers, with sample barcodes and unique molecular identifiers added. Trizol reagent was used to extract RNA from every sample. Libraries were amplified in two PCR steps, with a second sample barcode and Illumina TruSeq adapters added in the second step. Libraries were sequenced on an Illumina NovaSeq with 2 x 150 bp paired-end reads. Under the source paper's analysis protocol: The reads were demultiplexed and collapsed into UMI-guided consensus sequences using migec v1.2.7. Using mixcr v2.1.11, the UMI consensuses were aligned to TRA and TRB V and J templates and assembled into clonotypes. A clonotype was counted as expanded or contracted only when both edgeR and NoisET called the clonotype significant, with the noise models trained on biological replicates. For edgeR calls, the cutoffs were a false discovery rate-adjusted p below 0.01 and a log2 fold-change threshold of 1. As an exploratory analysis of dynamics, PCA with hierarchical clustering was applied to max-normalized trajectories of the 1000 most abundant clonotypes. Each responding clone was given a CD4 or CD8 phenotype based on the CD4+ and CD8+ repertoires, which had been sequenced separately. TCRdb passed the public sequencing reads through fastp at Q25 and MiXCR, retaining productive beta sequences. When rows share a CDR3 protein, they turn into one entry using the most common DNA and genes. The V and J calls, along with clone size, are taken from TCRdb and not from the paper's own processing. Recorded for this sample are roughly 240,000 distinct CDR3 sequences; approximately 15% of them occurred a single time. Of the sample, 2.1% falls within the top ten clones.

PBMCs were isolated by Ficoll-Paque density gradient centrifugation. Sequencing was carried out using PBMCs or a T cell subset sorted from them (not recorded which). The TCR sequence derives from an adult woman who had mild COVID-19 (a few samples of this study predate the infection). The sample titles of this study are shuffled in the database, so cell type and time point are left out; the donor was told from shared clones. This sequence uses TRBV12-3 or TRBV12-4 and TRBJ2-5; TRBD2 agrees with 8 junctional bases. This receptor carries the CDR3 CASSLTGGGETQYF. Read as DNA, the sequence is TGTGCCAGCTCCCTCACGGGAGGGGGGGAGACCCAGTACTTC.